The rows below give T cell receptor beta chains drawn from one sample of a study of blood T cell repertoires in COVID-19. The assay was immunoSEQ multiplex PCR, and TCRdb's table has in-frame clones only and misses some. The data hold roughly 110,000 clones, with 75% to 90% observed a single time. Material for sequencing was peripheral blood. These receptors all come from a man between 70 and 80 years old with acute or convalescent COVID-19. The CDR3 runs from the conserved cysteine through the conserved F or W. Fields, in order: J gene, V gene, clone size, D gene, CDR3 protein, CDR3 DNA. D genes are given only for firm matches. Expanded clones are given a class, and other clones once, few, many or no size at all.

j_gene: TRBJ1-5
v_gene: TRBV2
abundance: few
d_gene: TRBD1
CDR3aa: CASSELGTGNQPQHF
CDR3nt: TGTGCCAGCAGTGAATTAGGGACAGGGAATCAGCCCCAGCATTTT

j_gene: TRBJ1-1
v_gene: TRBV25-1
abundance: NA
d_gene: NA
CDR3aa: CASTRNTEAFF
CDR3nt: TGTGCCAGCACTCGGAACACTGAAGCTTTCTTT

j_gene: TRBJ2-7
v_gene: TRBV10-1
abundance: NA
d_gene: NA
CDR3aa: CASSENGEQYF
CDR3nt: TGCGCCAGCAGTGAGAACGGCGAGCAGTACTTC

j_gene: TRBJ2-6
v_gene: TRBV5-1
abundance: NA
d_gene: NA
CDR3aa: CASSWTVRNSGANVLTF
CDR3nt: TGCGCCAGCAGCTGGACAGTTCGCAACTCTGGGGCCAACGTCCTGACTTTC

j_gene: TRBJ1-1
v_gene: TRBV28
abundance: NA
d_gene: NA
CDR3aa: CASASNTEAFF
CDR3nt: TGTGCCAGCGCGTCGAACACTGAAGCTTTCTTT

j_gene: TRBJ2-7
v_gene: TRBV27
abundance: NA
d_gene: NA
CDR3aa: CASRRGRSSYEQYF
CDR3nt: TGTGCCAGCAGGCGGGGTAGGAGCTCCTACGAGCAGTACTTC

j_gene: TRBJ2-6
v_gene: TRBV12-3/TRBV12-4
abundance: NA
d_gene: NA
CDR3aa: CAAGLLGANVLTF
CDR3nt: TGTGCCGCTGGCCTCCTCGGGGCCAACGTCCTGACTTTC

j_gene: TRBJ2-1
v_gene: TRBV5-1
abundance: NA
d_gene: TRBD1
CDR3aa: CASRPGTGRDEQFF
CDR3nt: TGCGCCAGCCGTCCCGGGACAGGGCGGGATGAGCAGTTCTTC

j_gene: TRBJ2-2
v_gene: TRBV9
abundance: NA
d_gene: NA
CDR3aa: CASSVVGGNTGELFF
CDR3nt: TGTGCCAGCAGCGTAGTAGGGGGGAACACCGGGGAGCTGTTTTTT

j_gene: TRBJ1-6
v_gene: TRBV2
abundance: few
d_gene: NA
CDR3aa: CASSVSGEGSPLHF
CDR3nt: TGTGCCAGCAGTGTTTCAGGGGAAGGTTCACCCCTCCACTTT

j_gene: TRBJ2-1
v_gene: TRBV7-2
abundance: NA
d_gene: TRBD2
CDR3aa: CASSSPSGGAGGEQFF
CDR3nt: TGTGCCAGCAGCTCCCCTAGCGGGGGGGCGGGGGGTGAGCAGTTCTTC